This T cell receptor (beta chain) was found in a study of T cell responses to AZD1222 COVID-19 vaccine. Researchers grouped second doses given at about 4 or about 12 weeks into one pool. The repertoire was sequenced with immunoSEQ multiplex PCR; TCRdb's copy has only in-frame clones and lacks some. The sample holds under 150,000 clones, 88% seen once. This clone was detected only a few times. V was cut by 4 bases and J by 0 bases, with 8 bases left in between. The CDR3 sequence is 14 residues long. The germline gives CDR1 SGHNT, CDR2 YYREEE (reference sequence). Material: peripheral blood, obtained 28 days after the second AZD1222 dose. This chain uses TRBV5-4 with TRBJ1-5; D is ambiguous. The receptor's source is an adult who received the AZD1222 COVID-19 vaccine. The CDR3 DNA reads as TGTGCCAGCAGCCCAGACAATAGCAATCAGCCCCAGCATTTT. This sequence encodes CASSPDNSNQPQHF.